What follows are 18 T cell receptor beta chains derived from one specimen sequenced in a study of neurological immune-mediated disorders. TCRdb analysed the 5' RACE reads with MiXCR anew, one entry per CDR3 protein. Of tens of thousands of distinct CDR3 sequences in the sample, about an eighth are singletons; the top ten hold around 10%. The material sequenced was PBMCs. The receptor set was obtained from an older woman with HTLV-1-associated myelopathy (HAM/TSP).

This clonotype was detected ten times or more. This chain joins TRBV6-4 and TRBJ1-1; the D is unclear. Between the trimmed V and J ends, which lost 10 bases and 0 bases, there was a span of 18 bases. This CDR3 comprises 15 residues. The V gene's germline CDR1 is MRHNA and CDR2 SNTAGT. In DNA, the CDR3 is TGTGCCAAACAGTCCAGCGTACAGCTGAACACTGAAGCTTTCTTT. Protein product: CAKQSSVQLNTEAFF.

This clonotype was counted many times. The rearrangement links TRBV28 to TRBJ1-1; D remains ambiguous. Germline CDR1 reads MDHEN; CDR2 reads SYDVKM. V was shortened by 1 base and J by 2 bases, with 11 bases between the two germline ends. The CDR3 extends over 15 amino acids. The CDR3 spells CASSLLTLSNTEAFF. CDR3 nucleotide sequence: TGTGCCAGCAGTTTATTAACACTTTCTAACACTGAAGCTTTCTTT.

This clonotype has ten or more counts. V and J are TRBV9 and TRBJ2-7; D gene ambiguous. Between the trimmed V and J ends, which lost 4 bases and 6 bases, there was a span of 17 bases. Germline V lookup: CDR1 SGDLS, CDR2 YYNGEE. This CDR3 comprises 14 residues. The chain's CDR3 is CASSPSPLWSEQYF. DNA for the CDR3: TGTGCCAGCAGCCCCAGTCCTCTTTGGTCCGAGCAGTACTTC.

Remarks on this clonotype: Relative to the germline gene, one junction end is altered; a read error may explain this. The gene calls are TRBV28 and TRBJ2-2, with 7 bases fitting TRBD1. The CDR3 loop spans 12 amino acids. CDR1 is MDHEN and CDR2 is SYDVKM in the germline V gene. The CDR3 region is CASNRGTGELVF. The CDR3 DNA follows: TGTGCCAGCAACAGGGGCACCGGGGAGCTGGTTTTC.

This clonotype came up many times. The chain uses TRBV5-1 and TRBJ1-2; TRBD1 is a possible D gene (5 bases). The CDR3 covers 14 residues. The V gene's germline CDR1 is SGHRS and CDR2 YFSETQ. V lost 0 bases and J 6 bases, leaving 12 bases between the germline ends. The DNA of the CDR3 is TGCGCCAGCAGCTTGGTGGGGCAGGGCGATGGCTACACCTTC. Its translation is CASSLVGQGDGYTF.

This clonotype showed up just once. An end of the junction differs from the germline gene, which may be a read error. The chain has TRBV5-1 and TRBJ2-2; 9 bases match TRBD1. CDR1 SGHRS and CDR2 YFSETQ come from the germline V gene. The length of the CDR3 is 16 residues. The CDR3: CASNAKGQGNTGELFF. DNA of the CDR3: TGTGCCAGCAACGCCAAGGGACAGGGAAACACCGGGGAGCTGTTTTTT.

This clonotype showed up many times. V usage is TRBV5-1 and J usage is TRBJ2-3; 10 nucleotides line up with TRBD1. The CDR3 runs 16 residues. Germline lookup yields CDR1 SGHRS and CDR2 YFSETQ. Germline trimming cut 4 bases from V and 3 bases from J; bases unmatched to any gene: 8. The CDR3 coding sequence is TGCGCCAGCAGCACCACGGGACAGGGGTATACAGATACGCAGTATTTT. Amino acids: CASSTTGQGYTDTQYF.

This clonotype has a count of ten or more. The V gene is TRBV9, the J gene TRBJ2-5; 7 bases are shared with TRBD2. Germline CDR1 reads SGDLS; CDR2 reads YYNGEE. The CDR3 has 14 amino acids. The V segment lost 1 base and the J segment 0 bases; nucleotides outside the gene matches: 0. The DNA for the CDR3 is TGTGCCAGCAGCGTACTAGCGGACCAAGAGACCCAGTACTTC. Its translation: CASSVLADQETQYF.

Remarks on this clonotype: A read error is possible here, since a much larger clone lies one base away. Here the CDR3 reads CSVEASIGTSINEHFF. CDR3 nucleotide sequence: TGCAGCGTTGAAGCCTCCATAGGGACTAGTATCAATGAGCATTTCTTC. The V call is TRBV29-1, the J call TRBJ2-1; 8 bases fit TRBD2. The CDR3 runs 16 residues. Germline assignment: CDR1 SQVTM and CDR2 ANQGSEA.

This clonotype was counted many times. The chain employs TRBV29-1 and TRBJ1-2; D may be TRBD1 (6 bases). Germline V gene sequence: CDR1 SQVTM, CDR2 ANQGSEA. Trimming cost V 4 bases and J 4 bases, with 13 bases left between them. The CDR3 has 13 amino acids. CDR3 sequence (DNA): TGCAGCGTTGTTGGCAGGGGCCTCTATGGCTACACCTTC. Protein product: CSVVGRGLYGYTF. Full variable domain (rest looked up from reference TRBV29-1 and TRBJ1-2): SAVISQKPSRDICQRGTSLTIQCQVDSQVTMMFWYRQQPGQSLTLIATANQGSEATYESGFVIDKFPISRPNLTFSTLTVSNMSPEDSSIYLCSVVGRGLYGYTFGSGTRLTVV.

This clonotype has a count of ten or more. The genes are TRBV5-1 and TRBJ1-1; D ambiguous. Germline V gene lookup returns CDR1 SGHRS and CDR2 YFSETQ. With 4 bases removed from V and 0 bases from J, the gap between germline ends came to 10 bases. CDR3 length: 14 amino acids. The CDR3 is CASSPGRLNTEAFF. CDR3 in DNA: TGCGCCAGCAGCCCCGGTCGGCTGAACACTGAAGCTTTCTTT.

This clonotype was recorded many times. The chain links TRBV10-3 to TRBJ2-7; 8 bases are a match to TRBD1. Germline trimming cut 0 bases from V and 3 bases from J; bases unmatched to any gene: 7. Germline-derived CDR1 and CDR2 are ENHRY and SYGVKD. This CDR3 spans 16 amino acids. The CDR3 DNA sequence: TGTGCCATCAGTGAGTCCGACGACAGGGGTCTCTACGAGCAGTACTTC. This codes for CAISESDDRGLYEQYF.

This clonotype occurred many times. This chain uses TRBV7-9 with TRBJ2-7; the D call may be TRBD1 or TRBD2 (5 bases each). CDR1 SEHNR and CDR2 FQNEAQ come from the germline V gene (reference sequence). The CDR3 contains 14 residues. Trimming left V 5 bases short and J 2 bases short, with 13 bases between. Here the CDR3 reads CASSPWDGPYEQYF. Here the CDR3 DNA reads TGTGCCAGCAGCCCGTGGGACGGTCCCTACGAGCAGTACTTC.

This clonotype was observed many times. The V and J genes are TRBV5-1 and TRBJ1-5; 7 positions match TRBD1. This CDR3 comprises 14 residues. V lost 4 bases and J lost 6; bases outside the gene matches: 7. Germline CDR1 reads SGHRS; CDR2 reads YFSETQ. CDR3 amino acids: CASSPGTEGQPQHF. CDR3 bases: TGCGCCAGCAGCCCGGGGACAGAAGGTCAGCCCCAGCATTTT. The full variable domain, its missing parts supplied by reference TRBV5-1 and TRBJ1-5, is KAGVTQTPRYLIKTRGQQVTLSCSPISGHRSVSWYQQTPGQGLQFLFEYFSETQRNKGNFPGRFSGRQFSNSRSEMNVSTLELGDSALYLCASSPGTEGQPQHFGDGTRLSIL.

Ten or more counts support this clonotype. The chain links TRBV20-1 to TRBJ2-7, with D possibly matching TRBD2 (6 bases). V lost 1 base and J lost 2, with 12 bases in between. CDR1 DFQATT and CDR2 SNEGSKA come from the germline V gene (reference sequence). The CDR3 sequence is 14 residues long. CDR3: CSARGRDSAYEQYF. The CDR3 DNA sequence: TGCAGTGCTAGAGGCCGGGACTCCGCCTACGAGCAGTACTTC.

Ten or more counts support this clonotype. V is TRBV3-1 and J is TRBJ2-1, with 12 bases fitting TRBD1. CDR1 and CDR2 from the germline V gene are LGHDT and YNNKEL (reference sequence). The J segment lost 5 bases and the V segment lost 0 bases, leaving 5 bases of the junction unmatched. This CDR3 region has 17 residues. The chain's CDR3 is CASSQDTGTGGHNEQFF. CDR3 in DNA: TGTGCCAGCAGCCAAGACACCGGGACAGGGGGCCACAATGAGCAGTTCTTC.

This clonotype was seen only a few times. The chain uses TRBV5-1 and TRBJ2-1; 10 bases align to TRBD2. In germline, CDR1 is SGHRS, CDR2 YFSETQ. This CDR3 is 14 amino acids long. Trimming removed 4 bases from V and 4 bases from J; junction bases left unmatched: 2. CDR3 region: CASSLAGEYNEQFF. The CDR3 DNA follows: TGCGCCAGCAGCCTAGCGGGAGAGTACAATGAGCAGTTCTTC.

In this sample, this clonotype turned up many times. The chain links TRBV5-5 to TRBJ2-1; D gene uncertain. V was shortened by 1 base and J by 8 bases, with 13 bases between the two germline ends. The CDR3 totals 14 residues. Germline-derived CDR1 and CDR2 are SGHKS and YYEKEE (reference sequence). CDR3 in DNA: TGTGCCAGCAGCTTGTGGCTAGTAAGGCATGAGCAGTTCTTC. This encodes CASSLWLVRHEQFF.